The source of this TCR beta chain is a study of T cell changes during pregnancy in multiple sclerosis. Generated by immunoSEQ multiplex PCR, the TCRdb table keeps only in-frame clones and is missing some. The sample has over 90,000 clones, under 95% seen once. Here the sequenced sample was peripheral blood, taken after pregnancy. This TCR was sampled from a female donor with multiple sclerosis, enrolled in a pregnancy study.

The CDR3 here is CASRSNQETQYF. The CDR3 DNA sequence: TGTGCCAGCAGGTCAAACCAAGAGACCCAGTACTTC. The V gene is TRBV27, the J gene TRBJ2-5, with D uncertain. The ends were cut back, 6 bases at V and 0 bases at J, with 5 bases in the middle. Per the germline V gene, CDR1 is MNHEY and CDR2 is SMNVEV (reference sequence). CDR3 length equals 12 residues.